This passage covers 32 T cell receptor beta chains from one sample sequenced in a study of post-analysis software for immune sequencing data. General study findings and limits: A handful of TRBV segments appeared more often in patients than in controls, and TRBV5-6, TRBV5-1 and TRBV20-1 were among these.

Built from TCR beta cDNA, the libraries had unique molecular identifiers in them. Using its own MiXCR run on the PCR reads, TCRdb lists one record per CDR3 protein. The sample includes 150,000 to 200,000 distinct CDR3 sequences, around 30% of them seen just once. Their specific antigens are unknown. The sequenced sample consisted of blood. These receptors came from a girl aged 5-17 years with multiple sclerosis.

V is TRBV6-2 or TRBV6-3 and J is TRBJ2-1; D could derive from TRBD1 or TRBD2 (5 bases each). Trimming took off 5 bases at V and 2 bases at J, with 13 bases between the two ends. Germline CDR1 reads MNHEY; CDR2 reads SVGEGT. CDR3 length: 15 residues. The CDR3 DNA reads TGTGCCAGCAGTGACGGGACGGCTACCTACAATGAGCAGTTCTTC. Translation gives CASSDGTATYNEQFF.

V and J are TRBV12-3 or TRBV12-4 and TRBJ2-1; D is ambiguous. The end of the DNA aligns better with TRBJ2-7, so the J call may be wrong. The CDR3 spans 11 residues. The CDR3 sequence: CASSFLCEQYF. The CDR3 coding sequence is TGTGCCAGCAGCTTCCTTTGCGAGCAGTACTTC.

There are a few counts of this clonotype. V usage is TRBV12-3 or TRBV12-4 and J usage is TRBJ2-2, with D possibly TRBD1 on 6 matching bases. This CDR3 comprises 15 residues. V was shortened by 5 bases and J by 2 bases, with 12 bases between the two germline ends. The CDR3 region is CASSPNRVNTGELFF. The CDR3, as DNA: TGTGCCAGCAGTCCCAACAGGGTAAACACCGGGGAGCTGTTTTTT.

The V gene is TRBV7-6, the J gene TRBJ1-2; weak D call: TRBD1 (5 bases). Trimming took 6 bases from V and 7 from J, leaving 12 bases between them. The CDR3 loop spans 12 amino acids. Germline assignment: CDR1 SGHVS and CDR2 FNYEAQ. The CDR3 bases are TGTGCCAGCAGTTCGGTGGGGGGTGGCTACACCTTC. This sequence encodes CASSSVGGGYTF.

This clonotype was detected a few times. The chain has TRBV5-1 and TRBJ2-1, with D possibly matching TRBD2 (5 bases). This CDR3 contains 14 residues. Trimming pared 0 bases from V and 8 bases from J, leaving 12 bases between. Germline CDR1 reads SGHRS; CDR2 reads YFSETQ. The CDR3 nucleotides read TGCGCCAGCAGCTTGGCGGGAAAAACGGATGAGCAGTTCTTC. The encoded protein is CASSLAGKTDEQFF.

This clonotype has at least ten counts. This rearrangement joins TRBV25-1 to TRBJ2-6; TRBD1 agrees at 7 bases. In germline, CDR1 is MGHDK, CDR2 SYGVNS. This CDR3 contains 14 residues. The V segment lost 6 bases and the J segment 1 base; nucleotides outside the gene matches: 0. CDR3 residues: CASSRGSGANVLTF. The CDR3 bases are TGTGCCAGCAGCAGGGGGTCTGGGGCCAACGTCCTGACTTTC.

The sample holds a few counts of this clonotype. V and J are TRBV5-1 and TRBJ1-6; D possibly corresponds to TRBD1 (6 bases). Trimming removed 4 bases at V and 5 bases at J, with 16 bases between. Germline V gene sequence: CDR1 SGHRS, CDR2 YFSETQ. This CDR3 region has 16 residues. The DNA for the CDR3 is TGCGCCAGCAGCCCTGGCCACAGGGTTAATAATTCACCCCTCCACTTT. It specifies CASSPGHRVNNSPLHF. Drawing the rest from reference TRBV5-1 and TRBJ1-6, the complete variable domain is KAGVTQTPRYLIKTRGQQVTLSCSPISGHRSVSWYQQTPGQGLQFLFEYFSETQRNKGNFPGRFSGRQFSNSRSEMNVSTLELGDSALYLCASSPGHRVNNSPLHFGNGTRLTVT.

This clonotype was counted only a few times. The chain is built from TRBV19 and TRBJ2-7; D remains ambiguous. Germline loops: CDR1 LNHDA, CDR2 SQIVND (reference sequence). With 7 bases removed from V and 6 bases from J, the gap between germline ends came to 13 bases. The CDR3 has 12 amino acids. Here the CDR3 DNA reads TGTGCCAGTACGATAGACGGAAGCGAGCAGTACTTC. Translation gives CASTIDGSEQYF.

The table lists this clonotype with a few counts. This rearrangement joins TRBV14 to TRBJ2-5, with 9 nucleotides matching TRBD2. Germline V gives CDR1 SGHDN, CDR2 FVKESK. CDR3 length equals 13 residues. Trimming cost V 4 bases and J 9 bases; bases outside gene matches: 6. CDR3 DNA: TGTGCCAGCAGCCTCTTAGCGGGAGCGGCCCAGTACTTC. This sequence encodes CASSLLAGAAQYF.

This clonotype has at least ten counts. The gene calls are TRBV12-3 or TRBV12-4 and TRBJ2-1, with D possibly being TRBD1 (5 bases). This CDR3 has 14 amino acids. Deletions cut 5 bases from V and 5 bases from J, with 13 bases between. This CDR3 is CASSPPVGDNEQFF. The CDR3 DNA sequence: TGTGCCAGCAGTCCCCCGGTAGGGGACAATGAGCAGTTCTTC.

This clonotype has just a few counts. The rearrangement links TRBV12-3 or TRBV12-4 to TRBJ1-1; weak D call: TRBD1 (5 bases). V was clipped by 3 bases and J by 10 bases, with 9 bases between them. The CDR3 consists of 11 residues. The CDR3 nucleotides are TGTGCCAGCAGTTTGTACGGGACAGCTTTCTTT. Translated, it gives CASSLYGTAFF.

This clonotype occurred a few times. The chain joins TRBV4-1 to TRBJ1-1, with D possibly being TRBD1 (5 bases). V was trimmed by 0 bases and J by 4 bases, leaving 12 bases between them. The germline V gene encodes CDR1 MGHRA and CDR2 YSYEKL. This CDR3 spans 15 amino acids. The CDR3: CASSQDEGAFTEAFF. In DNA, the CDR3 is TGCGCCAGCAGCCAAGATGAAGGGGCATTCACTGAAGCTTTCTTT.

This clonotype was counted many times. This chain's CDR3 is CASSGEQGGYGYTF. CDR3 bases: TGTGCCAGCAGCGGAGAACAGGGCGGATATGGCTACACCTTC. The chain carries TRBV9 and TRBJ1-2; D might be TRBD1 (6 bases). Germline CDR1 SGDLS, CDR2 YYNGEE. The CDR3 extends over 14 amino acids. Trimming removed 3 bases at V and 5 bases at J, with 14 bases between.

The CDR3 DNA follows: TGTGCCAGCGACCCACGGGCGGCTAACTATGGCTACACCTTC. This sequence encodes CASDPRAANYGYTF. The chain couples TRBV7-9 to TRBJ1-2; D remains unclear. CDR3 length: 14 amino acids. Trimming cost V 8 bases and J 0 bases, with 13 bases left between them. CDR1 and CDR2 from the germline V gene are SEHNR and FQNEAQ (reference sequence).

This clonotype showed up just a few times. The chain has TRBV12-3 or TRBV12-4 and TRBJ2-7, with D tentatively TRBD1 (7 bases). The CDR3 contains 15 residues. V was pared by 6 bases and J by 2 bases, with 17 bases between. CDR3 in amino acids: CASSPGGTRTYEQYF. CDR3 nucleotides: TGTGCCAGCAGCCCAGGGGGGACACGAACCTACGAGCAGTACTTC.

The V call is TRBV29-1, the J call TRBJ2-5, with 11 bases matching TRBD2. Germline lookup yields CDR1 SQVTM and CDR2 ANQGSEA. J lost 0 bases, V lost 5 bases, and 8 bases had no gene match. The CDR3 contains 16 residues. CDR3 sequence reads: CSVPKTSGTYQETQYF. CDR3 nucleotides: TGCAGCGTTCCAAAGACTAGCGGGACGTACCAAGAGACCCAGTACTTC. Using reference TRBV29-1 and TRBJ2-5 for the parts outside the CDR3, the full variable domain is SAVISQKPSRDICQRGTSLTIQCQVDSQVTMMFWYRQQPGQSLTLIATANQGSEATYESGFVIDKFPISRPNLTFSTLTVSNMSPEDSSIYLCSVPKTSGTYQETQYFGPGTRLLVL.

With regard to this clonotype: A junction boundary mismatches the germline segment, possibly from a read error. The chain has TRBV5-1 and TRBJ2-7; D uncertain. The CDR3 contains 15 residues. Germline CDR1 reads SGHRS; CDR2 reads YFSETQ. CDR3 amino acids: CAGSLVGNEMDEQYF. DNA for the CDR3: TGCGCCGGCAGCTTGGTGGGGAACGAAATGGACGAGCAGTACTTC.

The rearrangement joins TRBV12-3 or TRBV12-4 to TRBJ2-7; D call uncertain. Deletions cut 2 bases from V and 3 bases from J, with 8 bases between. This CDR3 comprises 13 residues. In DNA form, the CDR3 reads TGTGCCAGCAGTTTAAGCAGATGCTACGAGCAGTACTTC. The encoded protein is CASSLSRCYEQYF.

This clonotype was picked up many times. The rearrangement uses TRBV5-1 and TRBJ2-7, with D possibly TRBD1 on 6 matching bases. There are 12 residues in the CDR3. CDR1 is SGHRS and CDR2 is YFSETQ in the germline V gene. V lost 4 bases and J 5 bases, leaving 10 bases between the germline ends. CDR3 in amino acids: CASSLQGDEQYF. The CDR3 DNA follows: TGCGCCAGCAGCCTACAGGGTGACGAGCAGTACTTC.

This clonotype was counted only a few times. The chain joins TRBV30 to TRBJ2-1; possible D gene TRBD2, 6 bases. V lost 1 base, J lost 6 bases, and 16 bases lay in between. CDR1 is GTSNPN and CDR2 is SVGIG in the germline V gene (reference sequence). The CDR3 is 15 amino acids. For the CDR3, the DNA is TGTGCCTGGAGTGAGCCGGGACTCGAATTCAATGAGCAGTTCTTC. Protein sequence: CAWSEPGLEFNEQFF.

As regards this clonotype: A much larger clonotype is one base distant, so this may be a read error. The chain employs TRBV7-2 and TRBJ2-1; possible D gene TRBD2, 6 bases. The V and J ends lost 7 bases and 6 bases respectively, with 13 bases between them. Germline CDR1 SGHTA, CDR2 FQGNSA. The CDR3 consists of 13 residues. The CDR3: CASTSGLRNEQFF. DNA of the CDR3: TGTGCCAGCACATCCGGACTACGCAATGAGCAGTTCTTC.

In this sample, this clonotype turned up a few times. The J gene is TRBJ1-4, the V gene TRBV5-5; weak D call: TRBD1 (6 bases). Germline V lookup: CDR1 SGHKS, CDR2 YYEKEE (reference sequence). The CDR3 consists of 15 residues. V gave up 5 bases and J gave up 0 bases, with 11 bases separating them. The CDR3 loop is CASRPTGTTNEKLFF. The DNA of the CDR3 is TGTGCCAGCAGGCCCACAGGGACAACTAATGAAAAACTGTTTTTT. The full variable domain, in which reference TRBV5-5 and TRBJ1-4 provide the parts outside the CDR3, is DAGVTQSPTHLIKTRGQQVTLRCSPISGHKSVSWYQQVLGQGPQFIFQYYEKEERGRGNFPDRFSARQFPNYSSELNVNALLLGDSALYLCASRPTGTTNEKLFFGSGTQLSVL.

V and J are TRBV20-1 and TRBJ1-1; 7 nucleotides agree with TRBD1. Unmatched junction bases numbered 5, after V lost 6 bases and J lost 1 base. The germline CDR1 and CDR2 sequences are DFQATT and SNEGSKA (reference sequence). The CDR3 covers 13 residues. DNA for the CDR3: TGCAGTGCCGGGACAGAGACGAACACTGAAGCTTTCTTT. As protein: CSAGTETNTEAFF.

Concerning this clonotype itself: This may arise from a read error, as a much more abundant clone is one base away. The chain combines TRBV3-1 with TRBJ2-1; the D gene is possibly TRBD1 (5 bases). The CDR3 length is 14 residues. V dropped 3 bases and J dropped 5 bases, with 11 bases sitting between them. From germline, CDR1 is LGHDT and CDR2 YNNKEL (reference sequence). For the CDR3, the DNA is TGTGCCAGCAGCCAGGGGCTGTACGACAATGAGCAGTTCTTC. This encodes CASSQGLYDNEQFF.

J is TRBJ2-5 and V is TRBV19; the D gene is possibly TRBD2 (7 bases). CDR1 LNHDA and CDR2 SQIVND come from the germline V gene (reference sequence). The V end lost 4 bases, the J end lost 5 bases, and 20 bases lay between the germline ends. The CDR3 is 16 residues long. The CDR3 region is CASSKEGGSFWETQYF. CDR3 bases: TGTGCCAGTAGTAAGGAGGGGGGGTCCTTTTGGGAGACCCAGTACTTC.

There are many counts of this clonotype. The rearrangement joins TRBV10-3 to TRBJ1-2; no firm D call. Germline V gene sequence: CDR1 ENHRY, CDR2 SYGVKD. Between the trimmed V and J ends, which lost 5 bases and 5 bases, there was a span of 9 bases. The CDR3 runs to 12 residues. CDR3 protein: CAISRTDYGYTF. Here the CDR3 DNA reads TGTGCCATCAGTCGGACTGATTATGGCTACACCTTC.

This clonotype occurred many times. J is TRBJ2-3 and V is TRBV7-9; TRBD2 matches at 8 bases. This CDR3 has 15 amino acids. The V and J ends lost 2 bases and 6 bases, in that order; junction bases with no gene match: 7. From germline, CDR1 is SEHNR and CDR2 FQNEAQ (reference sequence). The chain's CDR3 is CASSLNVAGGDTQYF. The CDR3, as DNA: TGTGCCAGCAGCTTAAATGTGGCGGGGGGCGATACGCAGTATTTT.

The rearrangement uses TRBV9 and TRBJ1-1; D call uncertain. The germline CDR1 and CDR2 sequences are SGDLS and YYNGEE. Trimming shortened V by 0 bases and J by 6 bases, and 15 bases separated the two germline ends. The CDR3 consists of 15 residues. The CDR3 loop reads CASSVGSGTSAEAFF. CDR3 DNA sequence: TGTGCCAGCAGCGTAGGCTCGGGAACTTCGGCTGAAGCTTTCTTT.

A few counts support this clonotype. The CDR3 nucleotides are TGTGCCAGCAGTTCCTTGGGGGGGGCTGACACCTTC. It codes for CASSSLGGADTF. This chain uses TRBV12-3 or TRBV12-4 with TRBJ1-2; TRBD1 is a possible D gene (6 bases). Trimming pared 4 bases from V and 12 bases from J, leaving 15 bases between. The CDR3 sequence is 12 residues long.

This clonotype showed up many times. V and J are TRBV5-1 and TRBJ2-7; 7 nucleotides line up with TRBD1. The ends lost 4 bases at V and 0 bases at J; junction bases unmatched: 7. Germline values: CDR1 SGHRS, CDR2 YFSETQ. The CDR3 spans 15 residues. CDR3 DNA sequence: TGCGCCAGCAGCCTGGACAGGCCCAACTCCTACGAGCAGTACTTC. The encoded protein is CASSLDRPNSYEQYF.

For the CDR3, the DNA is TGTGCCAGCAGCCCGAAAACCGGGACAGCCGAGCAGTACTTC. Amino acids: CASSPKTGTAEQYF. The V and J genes are TRBV7-9 and TRBJ2-7; the match to TRBD1 covers 7 bases. V was clipped by 5 bases and J by 6 bases; unmatched bases: 10. Germline values: CDR1 SEHNR, CDR2 FQNEAQ (reference sequence). The CDR3 is 14 residues long.

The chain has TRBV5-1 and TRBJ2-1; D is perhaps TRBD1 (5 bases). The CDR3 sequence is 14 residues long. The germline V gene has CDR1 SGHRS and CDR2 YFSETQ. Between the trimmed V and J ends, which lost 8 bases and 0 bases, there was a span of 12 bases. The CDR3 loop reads CASCLGVSYNEQFF. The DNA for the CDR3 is TGCGCCAGTTGTCTAGGGGTCTCCTACAATGAGCAGTTCTTC.